This T cell receptor (beta chain) was profiled in a study of shared clonotypes between healthy human individuals. Sequenced by immunoSEQ multiplex PCR; TCRdb stores in-frame clones only, minus some. Of approximately 2.1 million clones detected, over 85% appear once; the ten largest clones hold 0.39%. The receptor's source is a man between 18 and 35 years old in good health. Some clones in this sample may be carry-over from other donors' samples. Sequenced material: naive CD4+ T cells from PBMCs. Subset of the sample: CD45RA+ positively selected.

CDR3 residues: CSFRAGGILETQYF. CDR3 DNA: TGCAGCTTCAGAGCGGGAGGGATTCTTGAGACCCAGTACTTC. The chain couples TRBV29-1 to TRBJ2-5; 10 bases are shared with TRBD2. Germline CDR1 is SQVTM and CDR2 is ANQGSEA. V lost 8 bases to trimming and J lost 5 bases; unmatched junction nucleotides: 11. This CDR3 has 14 amino acids.